Listed below are T cell receptor delta chains from one sample, sequenced in a study of fetal and pediatric gammadelta thymocytes. TCRdb reanalysed the reads with CATT. Altogether about 2,200 delta-chain clones are present, 20% to 25% being singletons, with the ten largest covering about 4.2%. The sample was non-Vgamma9Vdelta2 gamma-delta T cells from the thymus. These receptors were obtained from a child who underwent cardiac surgery and was recorded as healthy. Both conserved end residues are part of each CDR3. A D gene is named only where the DNA matches it firmly. Some rows mark clone size as missing; the rest say once, few, many or name a class of expanded clone.

- - TRDJ1 23 TRDV1 TGTGCTCTTGGGGAACTCCCGGCTAGAACGAATCGATACGCCGCGGAGTACACCGATAAACTCATCTTT CALGELPARTNRYAAEYTDKLIF
TRDD3 medium-sized TRDJ1 22 TRDV1 TGTGCTCTTGGGGAACTTACATTCCTACTCTGGGGGATACGGAGAAACACCGATAAACTCATCTTT CALGELTFLLWGIRRNTDKLIF
TRDD3 medium-sized TRDJ1 19 TRDV1 TGTGCTCTTGGGGAACGTATACGGGGGATACGAGCCGGGACCGATAAACTCATCTTT CALGERIRGIRAGTDKLIF
- - TRDJ1 21 TRDV1 TGTGCTCTTGGGGAATCCTACGATGCTAGGTGGATGGATGGTTGCACCAATAAACTCATCTTT CALGESYDARWMDGCTNKLIF
- large TRDJ1 18 TRAV29/DV5 TGTGCAGCAAAGGGGGACTCCCGACTACTCTGGGAGCCCGATAAACTCATCTTT CAAKGDSRLLWEPDKLIF
TRDD3 medium-sized TRDJ1 20 TRDV1 TGTGCTCTTGGGGAACGGCCCTACGGGGGATATTTGGCTGACACCGATAAACTCATCTTT CALGERPYGGYLADTDKLIF
- medium-sized TRDJ1 19 TRDV3 TGTGCCTTGACCTACTTCCTACCGCTGGGGGGGTGGTACACCGATAAACTCATCTTT CALTYFLPLGGWYTDKLIF
TRDD3 - TRDJ1 22 TRDV1 TGTGCTCTTGGGGAACTACTCCCACCCAGGTACTGGGGGATACCCTACACCGATAAACTCATCTTT CALGELLPPRYWGIPYTDKLIF
TRDD3 - TRDJ1 19 TRDV1 TGTGCTCTTGGGGAACTGTGTAAGGACTGGGGGGAGGCGACCGATAAACTCATCTTT CALGELCKDWGEATDKLIF
- - TRDJ1 15 TRAV38-2/DV8 TGTGCTTATAGGAGCTCCGGGGACCTGGGGGATAAACTCATCTTT CAYRSSGDLGDKLIF
- - TRDJ1 15 TRDV3 TGTGCCGTTCGATACCAAACAATGGGGTCCGATAAACTCATCTTT CAVRYQTMGSDKLIF
TRDD3 medium-sized TRDJ1 21 TRDV1 TGTGCTCTTGGGGAACTTAGTACGAATGGGTGGGGGACCCCGTCTATAGATAAACTCATCTTT CALGELSTNGWGTPSIDKLIF
TRDD3 few TRDJ1 24 TRDV1 TGTGCTCTTGGGGAACTAGTGGACCTACGAAGGGAATACTGGGGGACCTTGTACACCGATAAACTCATCTTT CALGELVDLRREYWGTLYTDKLIF
- - TRDJ1 23 TRDV3 TGTGCCTCTGTGCCATTCTTCCTACGGTTTTCTCCGGGGGATGCCCTATACACCGATAAACTCATCTTT CASVPFFLRFSPGDALYTDKLIF
- medium-sized TRDJ4 19 TRDV1 TGTGCTCTTGGGGGATCTAGCGCGTCCCCGGGGGCCCGCCCAGAGTCCCTGATCTTT CALGGSSASPGARPESLIF
- - TRDJ1 13 TRDV1 TGTGCTCTTGGGGAACTTCGGGCCGATAAACTCATCTTT CALGELRADKLIF
- few TRDJ1 20 TRDV1 TGTGCTCTTGGGGCCCATCGGACAAAAACGACGCGTCTGTACACCGATAAACTCATCTTT CALGAHRTKTTRLYTDKLIF
TRDD2 few TRDJ1 20 TRDV1 TGTGCTCTTGGGGAACTATTCCTACGACCCGGGGGGGCCCACACCGATAAACTCATCTTT CALGELFLRPGGAHTDKLIF
- medium-sized TRDJ1 20 TRDV1 TGTGCTCTTGGGGAACGGTCCTACAGACCGGGGGCCGCGTACACCGATAAACTCATCTTT CALGERSYRPGAAYTDKLIF
TRDD3 - TRDJ1 25 TRDV1 TGTGCTCTTGGGGGACTAGACGCCCGCCGGGCCCTATACTGGGGGATACCTACGACCACCGATAAACTCATCTTT CALGGLDARRALYWGIPTTTDKLIF
TRDD3 medium-sized TRDJ1 18 TRDV1 TGTGCTCTTGGGGATCCGATACCCGTACTGGGGACGGCCGATAAACTCATCTTT CALGDPIPVLGTADKLIF
TRDD3 medium-sized TRDJ1 21 TRDV1 TGTGCTCTTGGGGACCTCAGGGACCGTACTGGGGGATACGGGGACACCGATAAACTCATCTTT CALGDLRDRTGGYGDTDKLIF
- few TRDJ1 18 TRDV2 TGTGCCTGTGTATCAAATCCTACAGACGGTAGCTACACCGATAAACTCATCTTT CACVSNPTDGSYTDKLIF
TRDD2 medium-sized TRDJ1 21 TRDV1 TGTGCTCTTGGGGCCGACCTTCCTACTTACTCCCCGGTTACTGGGACCGATAAACTCATCTTT CALGADLPTYSPVTGTDKLIF
TRDD3 medium-sized TRDJ1 19 TRDV1 TGTGCTCTTGGGGAAGGTACTTTCTTGGGGGATACTGAAACCGATAAACTCATCTTT CALGEGTFLGDTETDKLIF
TRDD3 - TRDJ1 21 TRDV1 TGTGCTCTTGGGGAACCCCCAATTCCTCCAGGGGGGATACGGGGTACCGATAAACTCATCTTT CALGEPPIPPGGIRGTDKLIF
TRDD3 large TRDJ1 18 TRDV1 TGTGCTCTTGGGGAACTGGGACTGGGGGTCCTGTACACCGATAAACTCATCTTT CALGELGLGVLYTDKLIF
TRDD3 medium-sized TRDJ1 20 TRDV1 TGTGCTCTTGGTCATGGGGGGTACCCCGTGTACTGGGGGTTACCCTATAAACTCATCTTT CALGHGGYPVYWGLPYKLIF
TRDD2 large TRDJ1 15 TRAV38-2/DV8 TGTGCTTATAGGGGGCCTTCCTACCCGTGCTGGGTGCTCATCTTT CAYRGPSYPCWVLIF
TRDD3 few TRDJ1 18 TRDV1 TGTGCTCTTGGGGAACTACCCGACCTACCACTGGGGAGGGATAAACTCATCTTT CALGELPDLPLGRDKLIF
TRDD3 - TRDJ1 24 TRDV1 TGTGCTCTTGGGGAAACTAGTAGGGTTACTACTGGGGGATCCGAAGTTTTCTACACCGATAAACTCATCTTT CALGETSRVTTGGSEVFYTDKLIF
- large TRDJ1 20 TRAV38-2/DV8 TGTGCTTATAGGAGCAGCCTTCCTACAAGTACTGGGGGATACACCGATAAACTCATCTTT CAYRSSLPTSTGGYTDKLIF
TRDD3 few TRDJ1 20 TRDV1 TGTGCTCTTGGGGAATTTGTGGAAAGGGGAGTGGGGGATACAAGCGATAAACTCATCTTT CALGEFVERGVGDTSDKLIF
TRDD3 few TRDJ1 24 TRDV1 TGTGCTCTTGGGGAACTCGTTGGAACGGGGGGATACGCGAGGTTTCATGTGTACACCGATAAACTCATCTTT CALGELVGTGGYARFHVYTDKLIF